This TCR beta chain was sequenced for a study of blood T cell repertoires in COVID-19. As for the study in general: There were acute and convalescent COVID-19 samples, and they came from the United States, Italy and Spain.

Germline values: CDR1 SGDLS, CDR2 YYNGEE. Trimming took 2 bases from V and 2 from J; bases not matched to a gene: 4. The CDR3 loop spans 15 amino acids. In the study's own analysis: Estimation of nucleated cell counts relied on the amplification of reference gene primers. Sequencing was performed with immunoSEQ multiplex PCR; in TCRdb, only in-frame clones are kept and a portion is missing. That table gives V, J and clone size, and the DNA gave D and trimming. The sample consists of around 230,000 clones, approximately 84% of them appearing once. Cohort 3 donors were reported recovered after two negative PCRs, clearance, or symptom resolution.

The source is a middle-aged man who had recovered from COVID-19. This chain uses TRBV9 with TRBJ2-7; 10 bases map to TRBD2. The sequencing input was PBMCs or T cells enriched from blood (not recorded which). The CDR3 DNA follows: TGTGCCAGCAGCGTTAGCGGGACTAGCGCCTACGAGCAGTACTTC. It is translated as CASSVSGTSAYEQYF.